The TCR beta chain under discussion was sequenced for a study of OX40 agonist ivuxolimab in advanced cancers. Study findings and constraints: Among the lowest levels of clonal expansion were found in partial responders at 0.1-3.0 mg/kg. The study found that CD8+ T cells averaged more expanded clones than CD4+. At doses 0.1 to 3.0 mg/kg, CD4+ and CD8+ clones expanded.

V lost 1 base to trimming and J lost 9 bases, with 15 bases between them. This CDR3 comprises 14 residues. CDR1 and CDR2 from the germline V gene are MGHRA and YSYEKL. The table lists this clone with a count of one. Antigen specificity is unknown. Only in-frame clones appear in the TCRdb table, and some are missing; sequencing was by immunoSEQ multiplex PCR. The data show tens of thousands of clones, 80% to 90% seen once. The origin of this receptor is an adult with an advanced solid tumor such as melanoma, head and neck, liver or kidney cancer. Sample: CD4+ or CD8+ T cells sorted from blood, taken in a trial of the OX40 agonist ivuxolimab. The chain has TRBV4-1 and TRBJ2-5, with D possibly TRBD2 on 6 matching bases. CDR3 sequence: CASSQAESGRPQYF. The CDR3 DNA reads TGCGCCAGCAGCCAAGCCGAGAGCGGGCGGCCCCAGTACTTC.